This T cell receptor (beta chain) was captured by sequencing in a study of regulatory T cells in long-lasting Graves disease. This clonotype was observed at least ten times. Relying on iRepertoire HTBI primers and Arm-PCR of CDR3 regions, the team built TCR beta libraries. MiXCR, applied by TCRdb to the multiplex PCR reads, yields one record per CDR3 protein. Of 400,000 to 650,000 distinct CDR3 sequences in the sample, about 15% are singletons; the top ten hold 20% to 25%. Documented time point: newly diagnosed GD, antithyroid drugs for less than 3 months. PBMC RNA served as the TCR library source. Germline CDR1 and CDR2: GTSNPN and SVGIG (reference sequence). V lost 2 bases and J 7 bases, leaving 23 bases between the germline ends. The CDR3 length is 17 residues. The sample was also linked to a second study, of T cells in Graves' hyperthyroidism and ophthalmopathy.

The chain uses TRBV30 and TRBJ1-4; D call uncertain. This sequence was found in a woman between 40 and 65 years old with Graves disease. The sequencing used peripheral blood mononuclear cells (PBMCs), collected at new diagnosis, from a patient treated with antithyroid drugs. The CDR3 DNA reads TGTGCCTGGAGTAAGAGCATCGGAGGGCTCCCTTTTGAAAAACTGTTTTTT. This sequence encodes CAWSKSIGGLPFEKLFF.